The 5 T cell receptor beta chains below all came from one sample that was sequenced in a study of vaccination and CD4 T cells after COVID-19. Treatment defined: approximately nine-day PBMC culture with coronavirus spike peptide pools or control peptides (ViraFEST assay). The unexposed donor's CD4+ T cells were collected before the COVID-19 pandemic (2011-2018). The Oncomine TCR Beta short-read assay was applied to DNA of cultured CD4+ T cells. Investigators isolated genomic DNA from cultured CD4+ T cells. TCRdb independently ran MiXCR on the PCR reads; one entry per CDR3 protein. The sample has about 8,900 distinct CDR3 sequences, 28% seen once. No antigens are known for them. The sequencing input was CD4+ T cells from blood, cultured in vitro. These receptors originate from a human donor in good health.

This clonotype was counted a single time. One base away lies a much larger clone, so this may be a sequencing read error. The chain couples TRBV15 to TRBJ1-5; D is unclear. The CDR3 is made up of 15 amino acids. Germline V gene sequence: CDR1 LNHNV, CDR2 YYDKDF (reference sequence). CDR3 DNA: TGTGCCACCAGCCGAGAGGACTTCGGCAATCGGCCCCAGCATTTT. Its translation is CATSREDFGNRPQHF.

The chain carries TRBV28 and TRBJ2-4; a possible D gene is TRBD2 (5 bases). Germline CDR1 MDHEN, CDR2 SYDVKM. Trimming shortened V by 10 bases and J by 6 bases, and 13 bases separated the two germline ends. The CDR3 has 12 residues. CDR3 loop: CATRGGGNIQYF. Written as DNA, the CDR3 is TGTGCCACCCGCGGAGGAGGAAACATTCAGTACTTC.

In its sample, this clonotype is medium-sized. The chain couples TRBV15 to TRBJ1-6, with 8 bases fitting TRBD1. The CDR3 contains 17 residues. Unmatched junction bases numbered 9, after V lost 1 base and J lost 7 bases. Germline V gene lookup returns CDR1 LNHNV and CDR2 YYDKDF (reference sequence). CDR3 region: CATSRGSRGLWNSPLHF. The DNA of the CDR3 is TGTGCCACCAGCAGAGGTTCCAGGGGGCTGTGGAATTCACCCCTCCACTTT.

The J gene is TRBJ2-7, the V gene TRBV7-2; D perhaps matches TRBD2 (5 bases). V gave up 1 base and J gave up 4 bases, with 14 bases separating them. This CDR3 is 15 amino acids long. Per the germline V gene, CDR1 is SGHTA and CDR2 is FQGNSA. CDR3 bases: TGTGCCAGCAGCTTAGGGTCGGGATTCAGTTACGAGCAGTACTTC. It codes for CASSLGSGFSYEQYF. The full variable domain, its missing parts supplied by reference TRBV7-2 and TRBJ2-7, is GAGVSQSPSNKVTEKGKDVELRCDPISGHTALYWYRQSLGQGLEFLIYFQGNSAPDKSGLPSDRFSAERTGGSVSTLTIQRTQQEDSAVYLCASSLGSGFSYEQYFGPGTRLTVT.

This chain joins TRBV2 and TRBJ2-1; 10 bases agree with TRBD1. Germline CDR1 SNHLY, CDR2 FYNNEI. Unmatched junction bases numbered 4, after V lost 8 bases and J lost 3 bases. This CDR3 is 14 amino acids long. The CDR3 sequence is CASGRDRGYNEQFF. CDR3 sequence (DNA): TGTGCCAGCGGGAGGGACAGGGGCTACAATGAGCAGTTCTTC.